Following are 13 T cell receptor beta chains from one sample sequenced in a study of cytomegalovirus exposure and HLA in healthy donors. Only in-frame clones appear in the TCRdb table, and some are missing; sequencing was by immunoSEQ multiplex PCR. The sample yields under 300,000 clones, approximately 83% seen once. Source material: PBMCs. The source of these receptors is a woman under 30 in good health and CMV-seronegative.

This clone has only one observation. The rearrangement links TRBV27 to TRBJ1-4; a weak D match, TRBD1 (5 bases). The ends were cut back, 2 bases at V and 8 bases at J, with 6 bases in the middle. The CDR3 has 12 residues. Germline loops: CDR1 MNHEY, CDR2 SMNVEV (reference sequence). DNA of the CDR3: TGTGCCAGCAGTTTAGGGGGGGAAAAACTGTTTTTT. Protein sequence: CASSLGGEKLFF.

The chain couples TRBV9 to TRBJ2-7; TRBD1 aligns across 8 bases. V gave up 4 bases and J gave up 1 base; unmatched junction bases: 4. This CDR3 is built from 14 residues. Looked up from germline, CDR1 is SGDLS and CDR2 is YYNGEE. This CDR3 reads CASSFGTGSYEQYF. The CDR3 coding sequence is TGTGCCAGCAGCTTTGGGACAGGTTCCTACGAGCAGTACTTC.

V usage is TRBV5-1 and J usage is TRBJ2-2; 7 bases match TRBD2. The CDR3 spans 17 residues. V was pared by 3 bases and J by 2 bases, with 10 bases of the junction left unmatched. Germline CDR1 is SGHRS and CDR2 is YFSETQ. This chain's CDR3 is CASSSRGSGVNTGELFF. The CDR3 bases are TGCGCCAGCAGCTCGCGGGGGAGCGGGGTTAACACCGGGGAGCTGTTTTTT.

This clone was seen more than once but under ten times. The V call is TRBV30, the J call TRBJ1-2, with D unresolved. With 2 bases removed from V and 4 bases from J, the gap between germline ends came to 17 bases. The CDR3 loop spans 15 amino acids. Germline V CDR1 and CDR2: GTSNPN, SVGIG (reference sequence). CDR3 nucleotide sequence: TGTGCCTGGAGTACGGGCGGGTCCCGCCCCTATGGCTACACCTTC. Translated: CAWSTGGSRPYGYTF.

The rearrangement joins TRBV7-6 to TRBJ1-1, with D hard to call. Germline V gene lookup returns CDR1 SGHVS and CDR2 FNYEAQ. The V end was cut by 5 bases, the J end by 6 bases, with 16 bases between. This CDR3 has 14 residues. The DNA for the CDR3 is TGTGCCAGCAGCCCAGGTTACTCGCCTTCTGAAGCTTTCTTT. Its protein product is CASSPGYSPSEAFF.

This chain joins TRBV6-5 and TRBJ2-7; tentatively, D is TRBD1 (5 bases). Per the germline V gene, CDR1 is MNHEY and CDR2 is SVGAGI. V shed 2 bases and J shed 3 bases, with 14 bases lying between them. CDR3 size: 15 residues. The CDR3: CASSYGSIRGYEQYF. The CDR3 bases are TGTGCCAGCAGTTACGGTTCGATAAGGGGCTACGAGCAGTACTTC.

The chain joins TRBV5-6 to TRBJ2-1; D is unresolved. V was shortened by 1 base and J by 0 bases, with 8 bases between the two germline ends. The germline CDR1 and CDR2 sequences are SGHDT and YYEEEE. This CDR3 has 15 amino acids. Here the CDR3 reads CASSLSPSSYNEQFF. CDR3 DNA sequence: TGTGCCAGCAGCTTGAGTCCGAGCTCCTACAATGAGCAGTTCTTC.

V and J are TRBV11-3 and TRBJ2-3; no clear D. The V gene's germline CDR1 is SGHNT and CDR2 YENEEA. The CDR3 totals 13 residues. V was cut by 4 bases and J by 2 bases, with 7 bases left in between. The CDR3 DNA is TGTGCCAGCAGCTCAAGCGTCACAGATACGCAGTATTTT. It is translated as CASSSSVTDTQYF.

The V and J genes are TRBV4-2 and TRBJ2-5; 8 nucleotides line up with TRBD2. V was clipped by 0 bases and J by 4 bases; unmatched bases: 4. This CDR3 has 15 residues. From germline, CDR1 is LGHNA and CDR2 YNFKEQ. The CDR3 coding sequence is TGTGCCAGCAGCCAAGACCGGGAGGGCGGAGAGACCCAGTACTTC. Translating it yields CASSQDREGGETQYF.

The chain recombines TRBV7-2 with TRBJ2-7; 7 nucleotides match TRBD1. V shed 1 base and J 2 bases; nucleotides not matched to a gene: 5. The CDR3 extends over 15 amino acids. Looked up from germline, CDR1 is SGHTA and CDR2 is FQGNSA. CDR3 in amino acids: CASSLVGDSTYEQYF. In DNA, the CDR3 is TGTGCCAGCAGCTTAGTAGGGGACAGCACCTACGAGCAGTACTTC.

This clone was counted a single time. The J gene is TRBJ1-1, the V gene TRBV5-1; D possibly corresponds to TRBD1 (6 bases). The CDR3 totals 13 residues. Germline V CDR1 and CDR2: SGHRS, YFSETQ. V lost 0 bases and J lost 6, with 9 bases in between. CDR3 coding DNA: TGCGCCAGCAGCTTGGCGTCAGGGGCTGAAGCTTTCTTT. Its protein is CASSLASGAEAFF.

This chain joins TRBV30 and TRBJ1-2, with TRBD1 identical over 7 bases. CDR3 size: 13 residues. V shed 1 base and J 3 bases; nucleotides not matched to a gene: 2. In germline, CDR1 is GTSNPN, CDR2 SVGIG (reference sequence). As DNA, the CDR3 is TGTGCCTGGAGTGCGGACAGGTACTATGGCTACACCTTC. Amino acid sequence: CAWSADRYYGYTF.

The chain carries TRBV30 and TRBJ2-1; TRBD2 matches at 8 bases. CDR1 is GTSNPN and CDR2 is SVGIG in the germline V gene (reference sequence). The CDR3 has 12 amino acids. The J segment lost 10 bases and the V segment lost 4 bases, leaving 6 bases of the junction unmatched. In DNA form, the CDR3 reads TGTGCCTGGAAGAGCGGGAGCCAGGAGCAGTTCTTC. Its protein is CAWKSGSQEQFF.